Listed below are T cell receptor beta chains from one sample, sequenced in a study of a mutant IDH1 vaccine in newly diagnosed glioma. These TCRs' antigens remain unknown. Using immunoSEQ multiplex PCR, the repertoire was profiled, and TCRdb retains in-frame clones only, with some absent. The table lists some 30,000 clones, approximately 88% of them singletons. The material sequenced was PBMCs, taken from a glioma patient whose treatment included an IDH1 peptide vaccine. These receptor sequences come from a middle-aged man with glioma. Each CDR3 is given with its conserved first and last residue. D genes are given only for firm matches. Rows may omit the clone size; those that give it use once, few, many or a size class.

v_gene	j_gene	d_gene	abundance	CDR3aa	CDR3nt
TRBV6-6	TRBJ2-2	TRBD2	.	CASSPRAGGTGELFF	TGTGCCAGCAGTCCAAGAGCGGGGGGCACCGGGGAGCTGTTTTTT
TRBV10-2	TRBJ2-5	TRBD2	.	CASSEPIAGGETQYF	TGCGCCAGCAGTGAACCCATAGCGGGGGGAGAGACCCAGTACTTC
TRBV5-1	TRBJ2-3	.	.	CASSTTTTYSTTQYF	TGCGCCAGCAGCACTACGACAACTTACTCGACCACGCAGTATTTT
TRBV4-1	TRBJ2-1	TRBD1	.	CASSQEYDTGQGSYNEQFF	TGCGCCAGCAGCCAAGAGTATGATACTGGACAGGGGTCCTACAATGAGCAGTTCTTC
TRBV19	TRBJ1-1	.	medium-sized	CASSPQTSGTEAFF	TGTGCCAGTAGTCCGCAGACCTCGGGCACTGAAGCTTTCTTT
TRBV7-9	TRBJ2-1	.	.	CASSLVSASYNEQFF	TGTGCCAGCAGCTTAGTTTCAGCATCCTACAATGAGCAGTTCTTC
TRBV11-2	TRBJ2-2	.	once	CASSFGAYTGELFF	TGTGCCAGCAGCTTCGGCGCCTACACCGGGGAGCTGTTTTTT
TRBV4-3	TRBJ2-7	TRBD2	.	CASSHDRASGAYEQYF	TGCGCCAGCAGCCACGATCGGGCTAGCGGAGCCTACGAGCAGTACTTC
TRBV5-1	TRBJ2-3	.	few	CASTGMGKGTDTQYF	TGCGCCAGCACCGGGATGGGCAAAGGCACAGATACGCAGTATTTT
TRBV29-1	TRBJ2-3	TRBD2	.	CSVEPPSGSTDTQYF	TGCAGCGTTGAACCCCCTAGCGGGAGCACAGATACGCAGTATTTT
TRBV6-1	TRBJ1-2	.	.	CASSVSYQVYGYTF	TGTGCCAGCAGTGTCAGTTATCAGGTCTATGGCTACACCTTC
TRBV9	TRBJ2-7	.	.	CASSGNLGEQYF	TGTGCCAGCAGCGGGAATCTGGGCGAGCAGTACTTC
TRBV7-7	TRBJ2-5	.	.	CASSLVGAQGTQYF	TGTGCCAGCAGCTTAGTGGGGGCCCAAGGGACCCAGTACTTC
TRBV9	TRBJ2-2	.	once	CASSGSLDTGELFF	TGTGCCAGCAGCGGGAGCTTGGACACCGGGGAGCTGTTTTTT
TRBV30	TRBJ2-5	.	.	CAWSVGETQYF	TGTGCCTGGAGTGTCGGGGAGACCCAGTACTTC
TRBV6-1	TRBJ2-2	.	.	CASSELVSTGELFF	TGTGCCAGCAGTGAACTAGTAAGCACCGGGGAGCTGTTTTTT
TRBV30	TRBJ1-2	.	.	CAWSGRVGYGYTF	TGTGCCTGGAGTGGCAGGGTAGGGTATGGCTACACCTTC
TRBV30	TRBJ1-2	.	.	CAWNPGHYGYTF	TGTGCCTGGAACCCCGGACACTATGGCTACACCTTC
TRBV10-3	TRBJ2-7	TRBD1	.	CAIRGTGSSYEQYF	TGTGCCATCAGGGGGACAGGCAGCTCCTACGAGCAGTACTTC
TRBV27	TRBJ1-4	TRBD1	.	CASSLAGTAEKLFF	TGTGCCAGCAGTTTAGCCGGGACAGCTGAAAAACTGTTTTTT
TRBV5-6	TRBJ2-7	.	.	CASSLAQGSYEQYF	TGTGCCAGCAGCTTGGCACAGGGCTCCTACGAGCAGTACTTC
TRBV7-2	TRBJ2-1	TRBD1	.	CASRIPGQGNNEQFF	TGTGCCAGCAGAATTCCGGGACAGGGAAACAATGAGCAGTTCTTC
TRBV4-1	TRBJ2-5	TRBD1	.	CASSQDGTGTETQYF	TGCGCCAGCAGCCAAGACGGGACAGGGACGGAGACCCAGTACTTC
TRBV7-2	TRBJ1-5	.	.	CASSWAVNQPQHF	TGTGCCAGCAGCTGGGCGGTTAATCAGCCCCAGCATTTT
TRBV28	TRBJ1-4	.	.	CASSPGTMASGEKLFF	TGTGCCAGCAGTCCCGGGACAATGGCATCTGGTGAAAAACTGTTTTTT
TRBV15	TRBJ1-1	.	.	CATSRGGGGTEAFF	TGTGCCACCAGCAGAGGGGGAGGTGGCACTGAAGCTTTCTTT
TRBV28	TRBJ2-2	.	.	CAAQGGNTGELFF	TGTGCCGCCCAAGGCGGGAACACCGGGGAGCTGTTTTTT
TRBV7-2	TRBJ2-3	.	.	CASSLVQGWGTDTQYF	TGTGCCAGCAGCTTAGTGCAGGGGTGGGGCACAGATACGCAGTATTTT
TRBV4-2	TRBJ1-5	.	.	CASSTQRAYQPQHF	TGTGCCAGCAGCACCCAGCGGGCTTATCAGCCCCAGCATTTT
TRBV18	TRBJ2-6	.	.	CASSPPFVGSGANVLTF	TGTGCCAGCTCACCACCTTTCGTGGGTTCCGGGGCCAACGTCCTGACTTTC
TRBV6-1	TRBJ1-1	TRBD1	.	CASIRTGGGTEAFF	TGTGCCAGCATCAGGACAGGGGGCGGCACTGAAGCTTTCTTT
TRBV7-9	TRBJ2-5	TRBD1	.	CASSLVGAGGVKTQYF	TGTGCCAGCAGCTTAGTAGGGGCAGGGGGCGTAAAGACCCAGTACTTC
TRBV29-1	TRBJ1-1	.	.	CSVVAGNTEAFF	TGCAGCGTTGTGGCCGGGAACACTGAAGCTTTCTTT
TRBV10-3	TRBJ1-3	TRBD1	.	CAIRGQGASGNTIYF	TGTGCCATCAGGGGACAGGGGGCCTCTGGAAACACCATATATTTT
TRBV7-3	TRBJ2-1	.	once	CASSLAGPNNEQFF	TGTGCCAGCAGCTTAGCGGGACCCAACAATGAGCAGTTCTTC
TRBV25-1	TRBJ1-3	.	.	CASSEPGGEGNTIYF	TGTGCCAGCAGTGAACCGGGGGGTGAGGGAAACACCATATATTTT
TRBV28	TRBJ1-3	.	.	CASRPPGDTIYF	TGTGCCAGCAGACCCCCGGGGGACACCATATATTTT
TRBV10-3	TRBJ1-2	.	.	CAISEKQSNYGYTF	TGTGCCATCAGTGAGAAACAGTCTAACTATGGCTACACCTTC
TRBV5-1	TRBJ2-5	.	.	CASRFPTQGNQETQYF	TGCGCCAGCAGGTTTCCCACACAGGGAAACCAAGAGACCCAGTACTTC
TRBV7-2	TRBJ1-1	TRBD1	.	CASSQGGQAFPEAFF	TGTGCCAGCAGCCAGGGCGGACAGGCTTTCCCTGAAGCTTTCTTT
TRBV19	TRBJ1-1	TRBD1	.	CASSIPPQGAGTEAFF	TGTGCCAGTAGTATACCCCCACAGGGGGCTGGAACTGAAGCTTTCTTT
TRBV6-1	TRBJ1-1	.	.	CASSEREDLSAFF	TGTGCCAGCAGTGAGCGGGAAGATTTATCGGCTTTCTTT
TRBV7-9	TRBJ2-2	TRBD1	.	CASSLDRGFAGELFF	TGTGCCAGCAGCCTGGACAGGGGGTTCGCCGGGGAGCTGTTTTTT
TRBV28	TRBJ1-1	.	.	CASSFIQGPPRTEAFF	TGTGCCAGCAGTTTCATACAGGGTCCCCCGCGAACTGAAGCTTTCTTT
TRBV6-1	TRBJ2-3	.	.	CASSSTGITDTQYF	TGTGCCAGCAGCTCGACCGGTATTACAGATACGCAGTATTTT
TRBV11-2	TRBJ1-2	.	.	CASSSSWGPLGYTF	TGTGCCAGCAGCTCCTCGTGGGGTCCCCTTGGCTACACCTTC
TRBV5-1	TRBJ1-6	.	.	CASSLEGGSYNSPLHF	TGCGCCAGCAGCTTGGAAGGGGGAAGTTATAATTCACCCCTCCACTTT
TRBV9	TRBJ1-3	.	.	CASSVGTGSTTIYF	TGTGCCAGCAGCGTAGGAACAGGGTCAACCACCATATATTTT
TRBV30	TRBJ1-4	.	once	CAWSQKIRAPNEKLFF	TGTGCCTGGAGTCAGAAGATCAGGGCCCCTAATGAAAAACTGTTTTTT
TRBV10-3	TRBJ1-2	TRBD1	.	CAISQPTGSNYGYTF	TGTGCCATCAGTCAGCCGACAGGGAGTAACTATGGCTACACCTTC
TRBV2	TRBJ1-1	.	.	CASTDDRPMAFF	TGTGCCAGCACCGACGACAGGCCCATGGCTTTCTTT
TRBV4-3	TRBJ1-5	.	.	CASSQDGQGNQPQHF	TGCGCCAGCAGCCAGGACGGACAAGGCAATCAGCCCCAGCATTTT
TRBV6-6	TRBJ2-2	TRBD2	.	CASKGTTSGTTGELFF	TGTGCCAGCAAGGGGACGACTAGCGGGACCACCGGGGAGCTGTTTTTT
TRBV28	TRBJ1-2	.	.	CASSFRENYGYTF	TGTGCCAGCAGTTTCCGGGAAAACTATGGCTACACCTTC
TRBV7-9	TRBJ1-1	TRBD1	once	CASSHWTGENTEAFF	TGTGCCAGCAGCCACTGGACAGGGGAGAACACTGAAGCTTTCTTT